Below are 20 T cell receptor beta chains sequenced from a single sample in a study of CD8 T cells in ankylosing spondylitis. General study findings and limits: Several highly homologous variants made up a TCR beta motif, and this motif appeared characteristic of ankylosing spondylitis blood.

Each CDR3 protein gets one entry after TCRdb re-called the 5' RACE reads with MiXCR. Of roughly 370,000 distinct CDR3 sequences in the sample, 20% to 25% were seen once. These receptors' antigens are unknown. Sequencing was carried out using blood, either unsorted or a sorted T cell fraction (not recorded which). The source of these receptors is a male donor with ankylosing spondylitis.

This clonotype has only a few counts. The rearrangement joins TRBV6-2 or TRBV6-3 to TRBJ2-2; D possibly corresponds to TRBD1 (5 bases). CDR3 size: 12 residues. Germline values: CDR1 MNHEY, CDR2 SVGEGT. Trimming cost V 9 bases and J 5 bases, with 10 bases left between them. CDR3 region: CASRDSTGELFF. The CDR3 coding sequence is TGTGCCAGTCGAGACAGTACCGGGGAGCTGTTTTTT.

This clonotype has only a few counts. The chain combines TRBV19 with TRBJ2-1; no clear D. This CDR3 is 12 amino acids long. CDR1 and CDR2 (germline): LNHDA, SQIVND (reference sequence). Trimming pared 5 bases from V and 9 bases from J, leaving 11 bases between. CDR3 DNA sequence: TGTGCCAGTAGTCCCTTTAGTAGTGAGCAGTTCTTC. It is translated as CASSPFSSEQFF. Full variable domain (outside the CDR3, taken from reference TRBV19 and TRBJ2-1): DGGITQSPKYLFRKEGQNVTLSCEQNLNHDAMYWYRQDPGQGLRLIYYSQIVNDFQKGDIAEGYSVSREKKESFPLTVTSAQKNPTAFYLCASSPFSSEQFFGPGTRLTVL.

The chain links TRBV18 to TRBJ2-1; TRBD1 aligns across 7 bases. The CDR3 sequence is 16 residues long. CDR1 is KGHSH and CDR2 is LQKENI in the germline V gene. With 2 bases clipped from V and 5 bases from J, the junction kept 9 bases outside the gene matches. CDR3 loop: CASSPRGQTRHNEQFF. The CDR3 DNA reads as TGTGCCAGCTCACCAAGGGGACAGACCCGACACAATGAGCAGTTCTTC.

This clonotype was counted at least ten times. This chain uses TRBV12-3 or TRBV12-4 with TRBJ2-6, with D possibly TRBD1 on 6 matching bases. Trimming pared 4 bases from V and 2 bases from J, leaving 9 bases between. The CDR3 extends over 15 amino acids. In nucleotides, the CDR3 is TGTGCCAGCAGTTCGGCAGGGGCTGGGGCCAACGTCCTGACTTTC. It encodes CASSSAGAGANVLTF.

A few counts support this clonotype. J is TRBJ2-1 and V is TRBV20-1; 10 bases are shared with TRBD2. CDR3 length: 12 amino acids. Losses at the gene ends were 7 bases for V and 6 bases for J; bases not matched to a gene: 3. Germline V gene sequence: CDR1 DFQATT, CDR2 SNEGSKA (reference sequence). The DNA of the CDR3 is TGCAGTGGGTCTAGCGGGAGCAATGAGCAGTTCTTC. Translated: CSGSSGSNEQFF.

This chain connects TRBV4-1 to TRBJ1-6; D is unresolved. Germline V lookup: CDR1 MGHRA, CDR2 YSYEKL. V was pared by 0 bases and J by 6 bases, with 9 bases between. The CDR3 has 15 residues. CDR3 residues: CASSQEGLGNSPLHF. In DNA form, the CDR3 reads TGCGCCAGCAGCCAAGAGGGTTTGGGTAATTCACCCCTCCACTTT.

There are a few counts of this clonotype. V is TRBV4-3 and J is TRBJ2-2; 7 nucleotides align to TRBD1. Germline V gene sequence: CDR1 LGHNA, CDR2 YSLEER. The CDR3 consists of 15 residues. The junction had 7 bases not matched to a gene; V was cut back by 2 bases and J by 7 bases. The DNA for the CDR3 is TGCGCCAGCAGCCAACTTCGACAGGGTGACGGGGAGCTGTTTTTT. Protein product: CASSQLRQGDGELFF.

The chain recombines TRBV5-1 with TRBJ2-7; 7 nucleotides agree with TRBD1. With V trimmed by 5 bases and J by 2 bases, 7 bases remained unmatched. Germline V CDR1 and CDR2: SGHRS, YFSETQ. The CDR3 spans 14 residues. CDR3: CASSPTGTAYEQYF. DNA of the CDR3: TGCGCCAGCAGTCCGACCGGGACAGCCTACGAGCAGTACTTC.

The gene calls are TRBV2 and TRBJ2-1, with TRBD1 as a possible D gene (5 bases). The V end was cut by 7 bases, the J end by 14 bases, with 21 bases between. There are 13 residues in the CDR3. CDR1 and CDR2 (germline): SNHLY, FYNNEI. For the CDR3, the DNA is TGTGCCAGCACAGTCCAACTTGGGGCTAAAAAGTTCTTC. Translated: CASTVQLGAKKFF.

The V call is TRBV3-1, the J call TRBJ2-1, with D perhaps matching TRBD1 or TRBD2 (6 bases each). Germline loops: CDR1 LGHDT, CDR2 YNNKEL (reference sequence). The CDR3 loop spans 14 amino acids. V lost 8 bases and J lost 2, with 13 bases in between. The CDR3 DNA is TGTGCCAGCGGAGAAAGGGGGGCCTACAATGAGCAGTTCTTC. Its translation is CASGERGAYNEQFF.

This clonotype was found a few times. The chain is built from TRBV28 and TRBJ2-7, with 10 bases fitting TRBD1. Germline-derived CDR1 and CDR2 are MDHEN and SYDVKM. The CDR3 loop spans 17 amino acids. Germline trimming cut 4 bases from V and 1 base from J; bases unmatched to any gene: 10. The CDR3 DNA reads as TGTGCCAGCAGTTCGGTGGGACCGGGACAGGGGTCCTACGAGCAGTACTTC. Translating it yields CASSSVGPGQGSYEQYF.

The V call is TRBV20-1, the J call TRBJ1-4, with D unclear. The ends were cut back, 5 bases at V and 8 bases at J, with 15 bases in the middle. The CDR3 length is 13 residues. Germline CDR1 reads DFQATT; CDR2 reads SNEGSKA (reference sequence). The CDR3 reads CSAFGPAGEKLFF. DNA of the CDR3: TGCAGTGCTTTTGGGCCGGCGGGGGAAAAACTGTTTTTT.

This chain uses TRBV6-1 with TRBJ2-7; 7 bases are shared with TRBD1. V gave up 10 bases and J gave up 5 bases; unmatched junction bases: 11. The CDR3 totals 13 residues. CDR1 is MNHNS and CDR2 is SASEGT in the germline V gene. The CDR3 reads CAIRQTGKNEQYF. CDR3 bases: TGTGCCATCAGACAGACAGGGAAGAACGAGCAGTACTTC.

This clonotype was observed a handful of times. The rearrangement joins TRBV28 to TRBJ1-2, with TRBD1 identical over 9 bases. V was pared by 6 bases and J by 8 bases, with 10 bases of the junction left unmatched. The length of the CDR3 is 14 residues. CDR1 is MDHEN, CDR2 SYDVKM, per germline. The CDR3 loop is CASSRQGVSEGYTF. The CDR3 bases are TGTGCCAGCAGCCGACAGGGGGTATCTGAGGGCTACACCTTC.

This clonotype was observed a few times. The CDR3 coding sequence is TGCGCCAGCAGCTTAGGACCTGACTATGGCTACACCTTC. Amino acid sequence: CASSLGPDYGYTF. V and J are TRBV5-1 and TRBJ1-2; no firm D call. Germline CDR1 SGHRS, CDR2 YFSETQ. V lost 2 bases and J lost 3, with 8 bases in between. This CDR3 region has 13 residues. Supplemented by reference TRBV5-1 and TRBJ1-2, the full variable domain reads KAGVTQTPRYLIKTRGQQVTLSCSPISGHRSVSWYQQTPGQGLQFLFEYFSETQRNKGNFPGRFSGRQFSNSRSEMNVSTLELGDSALYLCASSLGPDYGYTFGSGTRLTVV.

The rearrangement links TRBV14 to TRBJ2-2, with TRBD2 identical over 7 bases. Germline loops: CDR1 SGHDN, CDR2 FVKESK. V was pared by 4 bases and J by 1 base, with 6 bases of the junction left unmatched. The CDR3 is 16 amino acids. The CDR3 protein is CASSPTQRENTGELFF. The CDR3, as DNA: TGTGCCAGCAGCCCCACGCAGCGGGAGAACACCGGGGAGCTGTTTTTT.

The J gene is TRBJ2-7, the V gene TRBV29-1, with no clear D. The CDR3 is 16 residues long. V was trimmed by 2 bases and J by 1 base, leaving 18 bases between them. Germline assignment: CDR1 SQVTM and CDR2 ANQGSEA. DNA of the CDR3: TGCAGCGTTGAAAGTTTGGGCGGCCTGGGGTCCTACGAGCAGTACTTC. Protein sequence: CSVESLGGLGSYEQYF.

This clonotype has only a few counts. The genes are TRBV30 and TRBJ1-2; TRBD1 is a possible D gene (6 bases). The CDR3 loop spans 12 amino acids. Germline CDR1 GTSNPN, CDR2 SVGIG (reference sequence). V was cut by 5 bases and J by 7 bases, with 14 bases left in between. Here the CDR3 reads CAWAAGGGGYTF. The CDR3 DNA follows: TGTGCCTGGGCCGCTGGGGGCGGTGGCTACACCTTC.

V and J are TRBV5-5 and TRBJ2-7; 10 bases line up with TRBD1. In germline, CDR1 is SGHKS, CDR2 YYEKEE (reference sequence). Trimming at V came to 3 bases and at J to 3 bases, leaving 3 bases not matched to a gene. The CDR3 contains 14 residues. CDR3 amino acids: CASSSDRGFYEQYF. DNA of the CDR3: TGTGCCAGCAGCTCGGACAGGGGGTTCTACGAGCAGTACTTC.

This clonotype came up a few times. The chain uses TRBV5-6 and TRBJ2-7; 7 bases map to TRBD1. This CDR3 is 16 amino acids long. V shed 3 bases and J 1 base; nucleotides not matched to a gene: 10. Germline assignment: CDR1 SGHDT and CDR2 YYEEEE. This CDR3 reads CASSWRQGLISYEQYF. The CDR3, as DNA: TGTGCCAGCAGCTGGAGACAGGGTTTGATTTCCTACGAGCAGTACTTC.